The entry below describes one TCR beta chain. Its antigen is undetermined. Germline trimming cut 0 bases from V and 2 bases from J; bases unmatched to any gene: 7. The CDR3 extends over 18 amino acids. Germline-derived CDR1 and CDR2 are LGHNA and YNFKEQ. The sample belongs to a study of cytomegalovirus exposure and HLA in healthy donors. Study-level information: There were about 85 million unique TCRs (from HLA-typed donors) in an early data release. General study points: In a later analysis, TCR beta V- and J-gene trimming showed a link to a missense DCLRE1C variant.

PCR was performed using 60 Vbeta and 13 Jbeta primers. Profiled with immunoSEQ multiplex PCR; TCRdb holds only in-frame clones, not every one. Here the sample table reports fewer than 200,000 clones. This TCR derives from a man in his thirties or forties in good health and CMV-seronegative. Source material: PBMCs. The genes are TRBV4-2 and TRBJ2-2; 9 bases map to TRBD2. CDR3 in DNA: TGTGCCAGCAGCCAAGAGGGGCGGGGGGGACCTAACACCGGGGAGCTGTTTTTT. It codes for CASSQEGRGGPNTGELFF.